The 2 T cell receptor beta chains listed next were all sequenced from one sample in a study of HIV-infected patients and healthy controls. TCRdb used MiXCR to reprocess the 5' RACE reads, holding one entry per CDR3 protein. The profile shows about 67,000 distinct CDR3 sequences, roughly a sixth of them singletons. Sequenced: CD4+ T cells from blood. The receptors originated from a human donor in good health.

This chain links TRBV28 with TRBJ1-2; D not resolved. Deletions cut 6 bases from V and 4 bases from J, with 21 bases between. The germline V gene encodes CDR1 MDHEN and CDR2 SYDVKM. This CDR3 region has 16 residues. This chain's CDR3 is CASSSYRGRYPYGYTF. In DNA, the CDR3 is TGTGCCAGCAGCTCCTATCGTGGGCGGTATCCCTATGGCTACACCTTC.

This clonotype was found a few times. The chain links TRBV9 to TRBJ2-1; D remains unclear. Trimming cost V 4 bases and J 10 bases, with 18 bases left between them. CDR3 length: 14 residues. Germline CDR1 and CDR2: SGDLS and YYNGEE. Here the CDR3 DNA reads TGTGCCAGCAGCCCCCGTTTTTGGCGCGAGGAGCAGTTCTTC. Translated: CASSPRFWREEQFF. Combining the CDR3 with reference TRBV9 and TRBJ2-1 gives the whole variable domain DSGVTQTPKHLITATGQRVTLRCSPRSGDLSVYWYQQSLDQGLQFLIQYYNGEERAKGNILERFSAQQFPDLHSELNLSSLELGDSALYFCASSPRFWREEQFFGPGTRLTVL.